These T cell receptor beta chains were read from a single sample in a study of T cells in Graves' hyperthyroidism and ophthalmopathy. TCRdb ran MiXCR on the multiplex PCR reads and lists one entry per CDR3 protein. The data contain more than 500,000 distinct CDR3 sequences, 40% to 55% of them singletons. Sequenced sample: peripheral blood or thyroid tissue (not recorded which). These receptors originate from an adult woman with Graves' disease, either hyperthyroidism or ophthalmopathy (not recorded which). The CDR3 runs from the conserved cysteine through the conserved F or W. Each record gives: clone size, D gene, J gene, V gene, CDR3 DNA, CDR3 protein. A D gene is named only where the DNA matches it firmly. Rows give clone size only sometimes, using once, few, many, or a class for an expanded clone.

clone_size: NA
d_call: NA
j_call: TRBJ2-5
v_call: TRBV20-1
cdr3_nt: TGCAGTGCTACGAAATCTGGTGGGGAGACCCAGTACTTC
cdr3_aa: CSATKSGGETQYF

clone_size: NA
d_call: TRBD1
j_call: TRBJ2-7
v_call: TRBV9
cdr3_nt: TGTGCCAGCTCTAGGACAGGGTCGAACGAGCAGTACTTC
cdr3_aa: CASSRTGSNEQYF

clone_size: NA
d_call: NA
j_call: TRBJ1-1
v_call: TRBV2
cdr3_nt: TGTGCCAGCAGTGAAGTGCCGGGTTCGGACACTGAAGCTTTCTTT
cdr3_aa: CASSEVPGSDTEAFF

clone_size: NA
d_call: NA
j_call: TRBJ1-4
v_call: TRBV7-2
cdr3_nt: TGTGCCAGCAGCTACGCCCCAGGGGACGAGAATGAAAAACTGTTTTTT
cdr3_aa: CASSYAPGDENEKLFF

clone_size: many
d_call: NA
j_call: TRBJ2-6
v_call: TRBV25-1
cdr3_nt: TGTGCCAGCAGTGAGGGAATAGGCAGGGGGGAGTCTGGGGCCAACGTCCTGACTTTC
cdr3_aa: CASSEGIGRGESGANVLTF

clone_size: NA
d_call: NA
j_call: TRBJ2-5
v_call: TRBV7-9
cdr3_nt: TGTGCCACCCTCCCCGCGGAGACCCAGTACTTC
cdr3_aa: CATLPAETQYF

clone_size: many
d_call: NA
j_call: TRBJ1-5
v_call: TRBV2
cdr3_nt: TGTGCCAGCAGTGAAAATGGGGGTAGATATAGCAATCAGCCCCAGCATTTT
cdr3_aa: CASSENGGRYSNQPQHF

clone_size: few
d_call: NA
j_call: TRBJ2-3
v_call: TRBV10-2
cdr3_nt: TGCGCCAGCAGCTCCCGGGGCTATAGCACAGATACGCAGTATTTT
cdr3_aa: CASSSRGYSTDTQYF

clone_size: many
d_call: NA
j_call: TRBJ1-2
v_call: TRBV7-2
cdr3_nt: TGTGCCAGCAGCGTTCGACTACTTAACTATGGCTACACCTTC
cdr3_aa: CASSVRLLNYGYTF

clone_size: many
d_call: TRBD1
j_call: TRBJ2-7
v_call: TRBV4-1
cdr3_nt: TGCGCCAGCAGCCCGACAGGGATCTCGGACGAGCAGTACTTC
cdr3_aa: CASSPTGISDEQYF

clone_size: NA
d_call: NA
j_call: TRBJ1-2
v_call: TRBV16
cdr3_nt: TGTGCCAGCAGCCAATCGCGGTCTAACTATGGCTACACCTTC
cdr3_aa: CASSQSRSNYGYTF

clone_size: NA
d_call: NA
j_call: TRBJ2-7
v_call: TRBV7-9
cdr3_nt: TGTGCCAGCAGTGCCGAGAGGACAGAACCATCCTACGAGCAGTACTTC
cdr3_aa: CASSAERTEPSYEQYF

clone_size: few
d_call: NA
j_call: TRBJ1-3
v_call: TRBV15
cdr3_nt: TGTGCCACAGCAGGGATGTCCTCTGGAAACACCATATATTTT
cdr3_aa: CATAGMSSGNTIYF

clone_size: NA
d_call: NA
j_call: TRBJ1-2
v_call: TRBV4-3
cdr3_nt: TGCGCCAGCAGCCAAGACCCAGGGAGGGGACGCGGCTACACCTTC
cdr3_aa: CASSQDPGRGRGYTF

clone_size: NA
d_call: NA
j_call: TRBJ1-2
v_call: TRBV10-3
cdr3_nt: TGTGCCATTGCCAGCAGTGAACGCGGGAAGGATGGCTACACCTTC
cdr3_aa: CAIASSERGKDGYTF

clone_size: NA
d_call: NA
j_call: TRBJ1-5
v_call: TRBV19
cdr3_nt: TGTGCCAGTAGCGTCCCCGGGACTGTAAGACCGGAGCATTTT
cdr3_aa: CASSVPGTVRPEHF

clone_size: few
d_call: NA
j_call: TRBJ1-5
v_call: TRBV10-3
cdr3_nt: TGTGCCATCACTGGCGGTAGCAATCAGCCCCAGCATTTT
cdr3_aa: CAITGGSNQPQHF

clone_size: NA
d_call: TRBD1
j_call: TRBJ1-4
v_call: TRBV7-9
cdr3_nt: TGTGCCAGCAGCAGGGGGACAGGGGCTCTGGCTCTGTTTTTT
cdr3_aa: CASSRGTGALALFF

clone_size: NA
d_call: NA
j_call: TRBJ1-6
v_call: TRBV7-8
cdr3_nt: TGTGCCAGCAGCTTAATCGGGGCAGGCTCACCCCTCCACTTT
cdr3_aa: CASSLIGAGSPLHF

clone_size: many
d_call: NA
j_call: TRBJ1-1
v_call: TRBV5-1
cdr3_nt: TGCGCCAGCAGCTTGCTGGGGACGCTCTCAATGAACACTGAAGCTTTCTTT
cdr3_aa: CASSLLGTLSMNTEAFF

clone_size: many
d_call: NA
j_call: TRBJ1-3
v_call: TRBV7-8
cdr3_nt: TGTGCCAGCAGCCTATCCGGGGGCAACTCTGGAAACACCATATATTTT
cdr3_aa: CASSLSGGNSGNTIYF

clone_size: NA
d_call: NA
j_call: TRBJ2-1
v_call: TRBV7-9
cdr3_nt: TGTGCCAGCAGCCCCAGATTCGATGAGCAGTTCTTC
cdr3_aa: CASSPRFDEQFF

clone_size: many
d_call: NA
j_call: TRBJ1-4
v_call: TRBV4-2
cdr3_nt: TGTGCCAGCAGCCCTTTGGCAACTAATGAAAAACTGTTTTTT
cdr3_aa: CASSPLATNEKLFF

clone_size: NA
d_call: NA
j_call: TRBJ1-1
v_call: TRBV20-1
cdr3_nt: TGCAGTGCTAGAGAGGCGGGCGACACTGAAGCTTTCTTT
cdr3_aa: CSAREAGDTEAFF

clone_size: NA
d_call: NA
j_call: TRBJ2-7
v_call: TRBV7-9
cdr3_nt: TGTGCCAGCAGCTTATGGCAGGGGCTAGTCTACGAGCAGTACTTC
cdr3_aa: CASSLWQGLVYEQYF

clone_size: NA
d_call: NA
j_call: TRBJ1-1
v_call: TRBV15
cdr3_nt: TGTGCCACCAGCAGCTTGGCCTTCCCGTCGAACACTGAAGCTTTCTTT
cdr3_aa: CATSSLAFPSNTEAFF

clone_size: few
d_call: TRBD2
j_call: TRBJ2-7
v_call: TRBV7-6
cdr3_nt: TGTGCCAGCAGCCCCGGGGAGGGGCATGTCAACGAGCAGTACTTC
cdr3_aa: CASSPGEGHVNEQYF

clone_size: NA
d_call: NA
j_call: TRBJ1-4
v_call: TRBV7-3
cdr3_nt: TGTGCCAGCAGCTTAAGGATGGGGGGATCGCGTGAAAAACTGTTTTTT
cdr3_aa: CASSLRMGGSREKLFF

clone_size: few
d_call: TRBD1
j_call: TRBJ1-1
v_call: TRBV10-2
cdr3_nt: TGCGCCAGCAAACCGGGACAGGGGGGAACTGAAGCTTTCTTT
cdr3_aa: CASKPGQGGTEAFF

clone_size: many
d_call: NA
j_call: TRBJ1-4
v_call: TRBV5-5
cdr3_nt: TGTGCCAGCAGCCCAAACCCCGGGGACATGGAAAAACTGTTTTTT
cdr3_aa: CASSPNPGDMEKLFF

clone_size: NA
d_call: NA
j_call: TRBJ1-2
v_call: TRBV15
cdr3_nt: TGTGCCACCAGCAGCCTGGACAGACGCTATGGCTACACCTTC
cdr3_aa: CATSSLDRRYGYTF

clone_size: NA
d_call: TRBD1
j_call: TRBJ2-2
v_call: TRBV7-2
cdr3_nt: TGTGCCAGCAGCCTGGACGGACAGGACACCGGGGAGCTGTTTTTT
cdr3_aa: CASSLDGQDTGELFF

clone_size: NA
d_call: NA
j_call: TRBJ2-5
v_call: TRBV10-3
cdr3_nt: TGTGCCATCGCCACAGGGGAGGAAGAGATCCCGTACTTC
cdr3_aa: CAIATGEEEIPYF

clone_size: NA
d_call: TRBD1
j_call: TRBJ2-7
v_call: TRBV7-9
cdr3_nt: TGTGCCAGCAGCCGCATTGGACAGGCCTACGAGCAGTACTTC
cdr3_aa: CASSRIGQAYEQYF

clone_size: few
d_call: TRBD1
j_call: TRBJ2-5
v_call: TRBV7-2
cdr3_nt: TGTGCCAGCTCACCACTGGGACAGGTCCAAGAGACCCAGTACTTC
cdr3_aa: CASSPLGQVQETQYF

clone_size: many
d_call: NA
j_call: TRBJ1-5
v_call: TRBV19
cdr3_nt: TGTGCCAGTAGTATTGGTCAGGCCAATCAGCCCCAGCATTTT
cdr3_aa: CASSIGQANQPQHF

clone_size: many
d_call: NA
j_call: TRBJ1-2
v_call: TRBV15
cdr3_nt: TGTGCCACCAGCAACGGGTATGGCTACACCTTC
cdr3_aa: CATSNGYGYTF

clone_size: NA
d_call: NA
j_call: TRBJ1-1
v_call: TRBV19
cdr3_nt: TGTGCCAGTAGTATAGATATTCGCCGGGTGAACACTGAAGCTTTCTTT
cdr3_aa: CASSIDIRRVNTEAFF

clone_size: NA
d_call: NA
j_call: TRBJ1-5
v_call: TRBV2
cdr3_nt: TGTGCCAGCTCGGGGGGCCAGGGCGAACAGCCCCAGCATTTT
cdr3_aa: CASSGGQGEQPQHF

clone_size: NA
d_call: TRBD2
j_call: TRBJ2-5
v_call: TRBV5-1
cdr3_nt: TGCGCCAGCAGCTTGGAGACTAGCGGTGGAGAGACCCAGTACTTC
cdr3_aa: CASSLETSGGETQYF

clone_size: NA
d_call: NA
j_call: TRBJ1-3
v_call: TRBV20-1
cdr3_nt: TGCAGTGCTAGCTCCACCATATATTTT
cdr3_aa: CSASSTIYF

clone_size: many
d_call: NA
j_call: TRBJ1-6
v_call: TRBV6-6
cdr3_nt: TGTGCCAGCAGTACTGGACAAATGAATTCACCCCTCCACTTT
cdr3_aa: CASSTGQMNSPLHF

clone_size: NA
d_call: NA
j_call: TRBJ2-3
v_call: TRBV20-1
cdr3_nt: TGCAGTGCTTCACCCTTCCGGGACAGCACAGATACGCAGTATTTT
cdr3_aa: CSASPFRDSTDTQYF

clone_size: once
d_call: NA
j_call: TRBJ2-5
v_call: TRBV6-1
cdr3_nt: TGTGCCAGCGCTTATGTTGAGACCCAGTACTTC
cdr3_aa: CASAYVETQYF

clone_size: NA
d_call: NA
j_call: TRBJ2-2
v_call: TRBV29-1
cdr3_nt: TGCAGCACCCGCCAGAGAGAGGGCCGGGAGCTGTTTTTT
cdr3_aa: CSTRQREGRELFF

clone_size: NA
d_call: NA
j_call: TRBJ1-1
v_call: TRBV28
cdr3_nt: TGTGCCACTCTAGGCGGGGGAGGTAACACTGAAGCTTTCTTT
cdr3_aa: CATLGGGGNTEAFF

clone_size: many
d_call: NA
j_call: TRBJ2-7
v_call: TRBV7-2
cdr3_nt: TGTGCCAGCAGCTTAGGAAGGACTCCCATCGAGCAGTACTTC
cdr3_aa: CASSLGRTPIEQYF

clone_size: NA
d_call: TRBD1
j_call: TRBJ1-2
v_call: TRBV5-8
cdr3_nt: TGTGCCAGCAGCTTGGCAGGGGGCAGTGGTGGCTACACCTTC
cdr3_aa: CASSLAGGSGGYTF

clone_size: many
d_call: NA
j_call: TRBJ1-1
v_call: TRBV6-5
cdr3_nt: TGTGCCAGCAGTTACTCGACGGCCTACACTGAAGCTTTCTTT
cdr3_aa: CASSYSTAYTEAFF

clone_size: NA
d_call: NA
j_call: TRBJ2-1
v_call: TRBV5-6
cdr3_nt: TGTGCCAGCAGCTTGGTTCTCCATGAGCAGTTCTTC
cdr3_aa: CASSLVLHEQFF

clone_size: NA
d_call: NA
j_call: TRBJ1-4
v_call: TRBV20-1
cdr3_nt: TGCAGTGCTAGGAGCCCCCCGCGCCAGGGTCTTGAAAAACTGTTTTTT
cdr3_aa: CSARSPPRQGLEKLFF

clone_size: NA
d_call: NA
j_call: TRBJ1-2
v_call: TRBV10-3
cdr3_nt: TGTGCCATCAGTTCCAGGGTCGACGGCTACACCTTC
cdr3_aa: CAISSRVDGYTF

clone_size: few
d_call: TRBD1
j_call: TRBJ1-1
v_call: TRBV11-2
cdr3_nt: TGTGCCAGCAGTCTCCGGACAGGGTGGGGACCGAACACTGAAGCTTTCTTT
cdr3_aa: CASSLRTGWGPNTEAFF

clone_size: NA
d_call: NA
j_call: TRBJ1-5
v_call: TRBV11-2
cdr3_nt: TGTGCCAGCAGCCCCGGGGTTGGTCAGCCCCAGCATTTT
cdr3_aa: CASSPGVGQPQHF

clone_size: NA
d_call: NA
j_call: TRBJ2-2
v_call: TRBV12-3/TRBV12-4
cdr3_nt: TGTGCCAGCCATACTGGGCAGGGAGGCACCGGGGAGCTGTTTTTT
cdr3_aa: CASHTGQGGTGELFF